This TCR beta chain is drawn from a study of blood T cell repertoires in COVID-19. Whole-study context: Acute-phase and convalescent COVID-19 samples originated in the United States, Italy and Spain. T cells, B-cell-depleted T cells, or PBMCs provided the cDNA or gDNA that served as material.

In germline, CDR1 is KGHSH, CDR2 LQKENI. Trimming removed 3 bases from V and 0 bases from J, with 11 bases in between. This CDR3 spans 16 amino acids. Per the original data handling: Reference gene primer amplification in the assay estimated nucleated cell counts. Sequencing was performed with immunoSEQ multiplex PCR; in TCRdb, only in-frame clones are kept and a portion is missing. That table is the source of V, J and clone size, and D and trimming were worked out from the DNA. The data hold some 180,000 clones, with about 88% observed a single time. The sequence derives from a man between 45 and 60 years old with COVID-19, enrolled during active disease. This chain connects TRBV18 to TRBJ2-2, with a tentative D call TRBD2 (5 bases). Sequencing was carried out using peripheral blood. The CDR3 here is CASSPLGVANTGELFF. The CDR3 nucleotides read TGTGCCAGCTCACCCCTCGGGGTTGCGAACACCGGGGAGCTGTTTTTT.